The 15 T cell receptor beta chains listed next were all sequenced from one sample in a study of early T cells in non-severe SARS-CoV-2 infection. TCRdb used MiXCR to reprocess the 5' RACE reads, holding one entry per CDR3 protein. The repertoire holds roughly 75,000 distinct CDR3 sequences, with about 12% as singletons. Sequencing was carried out using whole blood. Receptors were obtained from an adult who was a healthcare worker with PCR-confirmed SARS-CoV-2 infection or an uninfected control (not recorded which).

This clonotype was seen more than once but under ten times. V gene TRBV20-1 combines with J gene TRBJ2-3, with 13 bases aligning to TRBD2. Unmatched junction bases numbered 13, after V lost 5 bases and J lost 2 bases. From germline, CDR1 is DFQATT and CDR2 SNEGSKA (reference sequence). The CDR3 is 18 residues long. The CDR3 DNA reads as TGCAGTGCTGGGACTAGCGGGAACACCCATAGGCTCACAGATACGCAGTATTTT. Its translation is CSAGTSGNTHRLTDTQYF.

The chain carries TRBV12-3 or TRBV12-4 and TRBJ2-2; possibly TRBD2 for D (5 bases). Trimming shortened V by 2 bases and J by 5 bases, and 12 bases separated the two germline ends. The CDR3 totals 15 residues. The CDR3 DNA reads TGTGCCAGCAGTTTACGCGGCCGAGGGACCGGGGAGCTGTTTTTT. This translates into CASSLRGRGTGELFF.

The rearrangement links TRBV9 to TRBJ2-3, with D possibly TRBD1 on 6 matching bases. This CDR3 comprises 15 residues. CDR1 and CDR2 from the germline V gene are SGDLS and YYNGEE. Trimming took 0 bases from V and 4 from J, leaving 12 bases between them. CDR3 bases: TGTGCCAGCAGCGTAGAGGTAGGGGGACCAGATACGCAGTATTTT. Translating gives CASSVEVGGPDTQYF.

This clonotype was picked up a small number of times. J is TRBJ2-7 and V is TRBV13; the match to TRBD2 covers 7 bases. The CDR3 has 15 amino acids. The germline V gene encodes CDR1 PRHDT and CDR2 FYEKMQ (reference sequence). After removal of 5 bases from V and 0 bases from J, the junction contained 7 bases not matched to a gene. CDR3 coding DNA: TGTGCCAGCAGCATCGTAGCGGGTGGCTCCTACGAGCAGTACTTC. Its translation: CASSIVAGGSYEQYF.

This clonotype has a handful of counts. This sequence joins TRBV20-1 and TRBJ2-4; no definite D call. The CDR3 covers 11 residues. The V and J ends lost 1 base and 9 bases respectively, with 7 bases between them. CDR1 DFQATT and CDR2 SNEGSKA come from the germline V gene (reference sequence). CDR3 nucleotides: TGCAGTGCTAGAGGCCCGGTCATTCAGTACTTC. This codes for CSARGPVIQYF.

This clonotype appeared a few times. The rearrangement joins TRBV7-9 to TRBJ2-3; D is undetermined. V lost 1 base to trimming and J lost 7 bases, with 6 bases between them. Germline CDR1 reads SEHNR; CDR2 reads FQNEAQ (reference sequence). CDR3 length: 12 residues. CDR3 amino acids: CASSLELNTQYF. The CDR3 coding sequence is TGTGCCAGCAGCTTAGAGCTAAATACGCAGTATTTT.

The chain has TRBV28 and TRBJ2-7, with TRBD1 matching over 9 bases. Germline V gene data show CDR1 as MDHEN and CDR2 as SYDVKM. V lost 5 bases, J lost 2 bases, and 13 bases stayed unmatched. The CDR3 has 17 amino acids. The CDR3, as DNA: TGTGCCAGCAGTCCCCCACTCCCGGGACAGGGCCCCTACGAGCAGTACTTC. This encodes CASSPPLPGQGPYEQYF.

As to this clonotype: One end of the junction varies from germline; a read error may be responsible. The chain employs TRBV18 and TRBJ2-7, with D possibly matching TRBD1 (5 bases). The CDR3 has 16 residues. Germline values: CDR1 KGHSH, CDR2 LQKENI. CDR3 bases: TGTGCCAGCTCACCACCGGGGCAGCTTATAGCCTACCAGCAGTACTTC. This translates into CASSPPGQLIAYQQYF.

This clonotype has only a few counts. The rearrangement links TRBV6-1 to TRBJ1-1, with TRBD1 identical over 7 bases. The CDR3 is 14 residues long. With 5 bases clipped from V and 5 bases from J, the junction kept 8 bases outside the gene matches. Germline CDR1 and CDR2: MNHNS and SASEGT. CDR3 sequence: CASSYTGVGTEAFF. CDR3 sequence (DNA): TGTGCCAGCAGTTACACAGGGGTGGGGACTGAAGCTTTCTTT.

This chain connects TRBV5-5 to TRBJ1-4; no firm D call. The V and J ends lost 4 bases and 6 bases respectively, with 16 bases between them. The germline V gene has CDR1 SGHKS and CDR2 YYEKEE (reference sequence). The CDR3 extends over 15 amino acids. The CDR3 protein is CASSPLPGIDEKLFF. In DNA form, the CDR3 reads TGTGCCAGCAGCCCCCTCCCGGGAATCGATGAAAAACTGTTTTTT.

This clonotype was observed many times. The chain combines TRBV16 with TRBJ1-1, with TRBD1 matching 7 bases. Germline V gives CDR1 KGHSY, CDR2 FQNENV. The ends lost 8 bases at V and 9 bases at J; junction bases unmatched: 12. This CDR3 is built from 13 residues. The CDR3 loop is CASRRWETGKAFF. As DNA, the CDR3 is TGTGCCAGCCGTCGTTGGGAGACAGGGAAAGCTTTCTTT.

In this sample, this clonotype turned up a few times. This sequence joins TRBV12-3 or TRBV12-4 and TRBJ2-3; D may be TRBD1 (6 bases). The V and J ends lost 8 bases and 4 bases respectively, with 13 bases between them. CDR3 size: 13 residues. CDR3 protein: CASSAAGADTQYF. Here the CDR3 DNA reads TGTGCCAGCTCCGCCGCAGGGGCAGATACGCAGTATTTT.

There are many counts of this clonotype. The V call is TRBV11-3, the J call TRBJ2-1; perhaps TRBD2 as D (5 bases). Germline V gene sequence: CDR1 SGHNT, CDR2 YENEEA. Trimming took 5 bases from V and 6 from J, leaving 8 bases between them. The CDR3 is made up of 12 amino acids. The CDR3 DNA reads TGTGCCAGCAGCGCCGGGGTCAATGAGCAGTTCTTC. As protein: CASSAGVNEQFF.

The rearrangement joins TRBV7-6 to TRBJ1-2; D uncertain. V lost 5 bases and J 7 bases, leaving 14 bases between the germline ends. Per germline, CDR1 SGHVS and CDR2 FNYEAQ. This CDR3 region has 13 residues. CDR3 in DNA: TGTGCCAGCAGCCCCCTAGGTGAACGTGGCTACACCTTC. Translated, it gives CASSPLGERGYTF.

V gene TRBV2 combines with J gene TRBJ1-1; D is ambiguous. The CDR3 sequence is 12 residues long. The V gene lost 6 bases and the J gene lost 4 bases, with 9 bases spanning the gap. Germline lookup yields CDR1 SNHLY and CDR2 FYNNEI. Here the CDR3 reads CASRAFGTEAFF. The CDR3 DNA reads TGTGCCAGCAGGGCCTTCGGCACTGAAGCTTTCTTT. The complete variable domain, with remaining parts taken from reference TRBV2 and TRBJ1-1, reads EPEVTQTPSHQVTQMGQEVILRCVPISNHLYFYWYRQILGQKVEFLVSFYNNEISEKSEIFDDQFSVERPDGSNFTLKIRSTKLEDSAMYFCASRAFGTEAFFGQGTRLTVV.